This entry lists 17 T cell receptor beta chains sequenced from one sample in a study of control samples from healthy donors and cancer patients. Assay: immunoSEQ multiplex PCR; the TCRdb copy retains only in-frame clones and omits some. With about 210,000 clones in the sample, the ten largest clones hold under 2.5%. Sequenced input: blood. The receptor source for this set is a woman in her twenties or thirties in good health.

This chain uses TRBV11-2 with TRBJ1-4; possibly TRBD1 for D (5 bases). V lost 2 bases to trimming and J lost 3 bases, with 16 bases between them. The CDR3 sequence is 17 residues long. Germline V gene lookup returns CDR1 SGHAT and CDR2 FQNNGV. CDR3 sequence (DNA): TGTGCCAGCAGCTTACGTCAGGGATTAGCGTCTAATGAAAAACTGTTTTTT. It translates to CASSLRQGLASNEKLFF. The entire variable domain, with the rest obtained from reference TRBV11-2 and TRBJ1-4, is as follows: EAGVAQSPRYKIIEKRQSVAFWCNPISGHATLYWYQQILGQGPKLLIQFQNNGVVDDSQLPKDRFSAERLKGVDSTLKIQPAKLEDSAVYLCASSLRQGLASNEKLFFGSGTQLSVL.

The genes are TRBV28 and TRBJ2-5; no firm D call. This CDR3 contains 15 residues. Germline V CDR1 and CDR2: MDHEN, SYDVKM. Trimming took 5 bases from V and 2 from J, leaving 15 bases between them. The CDR3 sequence: CASSPLQKPQETQYF. The CDR3 coding sequence is TGTGCCAGCAGTCCCCTACAGAAGCCGCAAGAGACCCAGTACTTC.

The rearrangement links TRBV19 to TRBJ1-2, with 7 bases that match TRBD1. After removal of 7 bases from V and 6 bases from J, the junction contained 5 bases not matched to a gene. The CDR3 runs 12 residues. CDR1 is LNHDA, CDR2 SQIVND, per germline (reference sequence). CDR3 DNA sequence: TGTGCCAGTACCGACAGGGCACATGGCTACACCTTC. It codes for CASTDRAHGYTF.

This chain joins TRBV28 and TRBJ1-6, with 11 nucleotides matching TRBD1. J gave up 9 bases and V 6 bases, and 4 bases lay outside the gene matches. CDR1 is MDHEN and CDR2 is SYDVKM in the germline V gene. This CDR3 comprises 14 residues. For the CDR3, the DNA is TGTGCCAGCAGCTCCGGGACAGGGGGTTCACCCCTCCACTTT. Translating gives CASSSGTGGSPLHF.

The chain joins TRBV6-5 to TRBJ2-1; 8 nucleotides line up with TRBD2. This CDR3 has 13 amino acids. The V gene end was trimmed by 8 bases and the J gene end by 11 bases; junction bases not matched to a gene: 11. Germline CDR1 MNHEY, CDR2 SVGAGI. CDR3 amino acids: CASRPPAGAQQFF. CDR3 sequence (DNA): TGTGCCAGCCGCCCCCCAGCGGGGGCCCAGCAGTTCTTC.

The chain uses TRBV19 and TRBJ2-3; D remains unclear. Germline V gene sequence: CDR1 LNHDA, CDR2 SQIVND (reference sequence). Trimming took off 3 bases at V and 0 bases at J, with 10 bases between the two ends. CDR3 size: 15 residues. DNA of the CDR3: TGTGCCAGTAGTATCAGCGACACCAGCACAGATACGCAGTATTTT. As protein: CASSISDTSTDTQYF.

Points on this clone: Other DNA sequences in this specimen translate into the identical CDR3. The genes are TRBV5-6 and TRBJ2-5; no reliable D call. In germline, CDR1 is SGHDT, CDR2 YYEEEE. The CDR3 extends over 11 amino acids. V was pared by 5 bases and J by 5 bases, with 7 bases between. The CDR3 bases are TGTGCCAGCAGTTACCGGGAGACCCAGTACTTC. It codes for CASSYRETQYF. Together with reference TRBV5-6 and TRBJ2-5, the CDR3 gives the full variable domain: DAGVTQSPTHLIKTRGQQVTLRCSPKSGHDTVSWYQQALGQGPQFIFQYYEEEERQRGNFPDRFSGHQFPNYSSELNVNALLLGDSALYLCASSYRETQYFGPGTRLLVL.

As for this clone: The same CDR3 arises from other DNA sequences in this sample as well. The chain has TRBV28 and TRBJ2-5; the D call may be TRBD1 or TRBD2 (6 bases each). CDR3 size: 14 residues. V was trimmed by 3 bases and J by 1 base, leaving 9 bases between them. CDR1 and CDR2 from the germline V gene are MDHEN and SYDVKM. CDR3 DNA: TGTGCCAGCAGTTTGGGGGGCTCCCAAGAGACCCAGTACTTC. It translates to CASSLGGSQETQYF.

The rearrangement uses TRBV6-5 and TRBJ2-2; 8 bases are shared with TRBD2. This CDR3 has 14 amino acids. From germline, CDR1 is MNHEY and CDR2 SVGAGI. After removal of 5 bases from V and 6 bases from J, the junction contained 5 bases not matched to a gene. Here the CDR3 DNA reads TGTGCCAGCAGTAGCGGGAGTGGGGCCGGGGAGCTGTTTTTT. The encoded protein is CASSSGSGAGELFF.

The chain carries TRBV28 and TRBJ1-2; D gene ambiguous. Germline loops: CDR1 MDHEN, CDR2 SYDVKM. Trimming removed 6 bases at V and 0 bases at J, with 11 bases between. This CDR3 spans 14 amino acids. The CDR3 nucleotides read TGTGCCAGCAGCCCCCTGGGGTCTAACTATGGCTACACCTTC. It is translated as CASSPLGSNYGYTF.

The V and J genes are TRBV30 and TRBJ1-2; D not resolved. The CDR3 loop spans 13 amino acids. The germline V gene has CDR1 GTSNPN and CDR2 SVGIG (reference sequence). The V gene lost 3 bases and the J gene lost 0 bases, with 8 bases spanning the gap. Here the CDR3 reads CAWRDRANYGYTF. In DNA form, the CDR3 reads TGTGCCTGGAGGGACCGAGCTAACTATGGCTACACCTTC.

The CDR3, as DNA: TGTGCCAGTAGTATAACCTCCGGGACGGCGACCGAGCAGTACTTC. Amino acid sequence: CASSITSGTATEQYF. This chain uses TRBV19 with TRBJ2-7; D might be TRBD1 or TRBD2, each matching 5 bases. V was shortened by 2 bases and J by 6 bases, with 17 bases between the two germline ends. This CDR3 is 15 amino acids long. CDR1 is LNHDA and CDR2 is SQIVND in the germline V gene (reference sequence).

This chain uses TRBV7-9 with TRBJ2-7; D remains unclear. The CDR3 covers 12 residues. The germline gives CDR1 SEHNR, CDR2 FQNEAQ (reference sequence). The V end was cut by 0 bases, the J end by 6 bases, with 6 bases between. As DNA, the CDR3 is TGTGCCAGCAGCTTAGCGCGCGGCGAGCAGTACTTC. This translates into CASSLARGEQYF.

The V and J genes are TRBV4-2 and TRBJ2-4, with 7 bases fitting TRBD1. The trim removed 1 base at V and 0 bases at J, leaving 6 bases unmatched. From germline, CDR1 is LGHNA and CDR2 YNFKEQ. The CDR3 runs 17 residues. The CDR3: CASSQVLGGLAKNIQYF. The CDR3 region has the DNA TGTGCCAGCAGCCAAGTATTAGGGGGCCTAGCCAAAAACATTCAGTACTTC.

The chain uses TRBV10-3 and TRBJ2-5; TRBD2 matches 11 bases. The CDR3 runs 18 residues. Per germline, CDR1 ENHRY and CDR2 SYGVKD. Trimming cost V 6 bases and J 5 bases; bases outside gene matches: 17. CDR3 amino acids: CAISEGSGGADDDETQYF. The CDR3 DNA reads as TGTGCCATCAGCGAGGGTAGCGGGGGGGCCGATGACGACGAGACCCAGTACTTC.

The chain carries TRBV5-1 and TRBJ1-6; TRBD1 matches at 12 bases. Germline V gene data show CDR1 as SGHRS and CDR2 as YFSETQ. The CDR3 spans 20 residues. J gave up 6 bases and V 4 bases, and 17 bases lay outside the gene matches. CDR3 nucleotides: TGCGCCAGCAGCCCCCGCCCGAAGGGGACAGGGGGCCCCTTTAATTCACCCCTCCACTTT. Residues: CASSPRPKGTGGPFNSPLHF.

The chain combines TRBV28 with TRBJ1-1; no definite D call. The V end was cut by 3 bases, the J end by 7 bases, with 6 bases between. The CDR3 has 11 amino acids. The germline V gene has CDR1 MDHEN and CDR2 SYDVKM. The CDR3 sequence is CASSLGFEAFF. Written as DNA, the CDR3 is TGTGCCAGCAGTTTGGGGTTTGAAGCTTTCTTT.